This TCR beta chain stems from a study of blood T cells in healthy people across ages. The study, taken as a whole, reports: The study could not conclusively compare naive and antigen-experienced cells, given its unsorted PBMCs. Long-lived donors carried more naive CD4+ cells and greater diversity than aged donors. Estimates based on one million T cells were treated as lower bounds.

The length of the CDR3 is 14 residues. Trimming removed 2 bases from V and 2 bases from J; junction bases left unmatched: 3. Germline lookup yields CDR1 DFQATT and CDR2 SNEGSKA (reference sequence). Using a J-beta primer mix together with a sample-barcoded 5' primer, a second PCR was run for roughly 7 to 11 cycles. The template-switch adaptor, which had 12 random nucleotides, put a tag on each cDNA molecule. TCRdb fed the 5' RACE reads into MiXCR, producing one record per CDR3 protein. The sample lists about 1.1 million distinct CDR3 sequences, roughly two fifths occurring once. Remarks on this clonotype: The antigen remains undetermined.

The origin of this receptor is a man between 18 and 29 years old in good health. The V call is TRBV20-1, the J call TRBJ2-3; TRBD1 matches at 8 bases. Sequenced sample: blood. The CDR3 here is CSARSRGHTDTQYF. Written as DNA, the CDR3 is TGCAGTGCTAGAAGCAGGGGGCACACAGATACGCAGTATTTT.